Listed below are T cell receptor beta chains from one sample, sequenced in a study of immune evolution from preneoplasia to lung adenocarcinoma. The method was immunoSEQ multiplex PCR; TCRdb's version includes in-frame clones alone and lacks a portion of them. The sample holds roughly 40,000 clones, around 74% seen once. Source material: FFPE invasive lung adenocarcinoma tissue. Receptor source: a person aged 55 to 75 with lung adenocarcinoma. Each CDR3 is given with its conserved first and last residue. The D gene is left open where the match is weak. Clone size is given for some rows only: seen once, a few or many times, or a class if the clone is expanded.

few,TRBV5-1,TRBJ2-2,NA,TGCGCCAGCAGCCCCCTCACTTCGAACACCGGGGAGCTGTTTTTT,CASSPLTSNTGELFF
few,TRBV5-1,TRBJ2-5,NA,TGCGCCAGCAGCCCCAGGGCGGGAGAGACCCAGTACTTC,CASSPRAGETQYF
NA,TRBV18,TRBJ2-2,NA,TGTGCCAGCTCTATGAGGGGAGGATACACCGGGGAGCTGTTTTTT,CASSMRGGYTGELFF
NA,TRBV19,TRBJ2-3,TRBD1,TGTGCCAGTAGTTCGGTCCCGGGACAGGGAACAGATACGCAGTATTTT,CASSSVPGQGTDTQYF
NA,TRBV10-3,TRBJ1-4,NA,TGTGCCATCAGTTTGGAGGGGGGATCCACTGGAAAACTGTTTTTT,CAISLEGGSTGKLFF
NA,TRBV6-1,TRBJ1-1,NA,TGTGCCAGCAGTGAAGCGGGGGCTGGGACTGAAGCTTTCTTT,CASSEAGAGTEAFF
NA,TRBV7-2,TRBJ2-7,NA,TGTGCCAGCAGCTCGGGACGGAGCTCCTACGAGCAGTACTTC,CASSSGRSSYEQYF
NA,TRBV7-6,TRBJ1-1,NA,TGTGCCAGCAGCCAGGAGATGAACACTGAAGCTTTCTTT,CASSQEMNTEAFF
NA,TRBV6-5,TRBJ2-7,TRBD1,TGTGCCAGCAGTCGACAGACAGGGGGTGGATACGAGCAGTACTTC,CASSRQTGGGYEQYF
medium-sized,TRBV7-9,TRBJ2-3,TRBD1,TGTGCCAGCATTCGAGACCAATCGGGGGACAGGCTTCCGATCGATACGCAGTATTTT,CASIRDQSGDRLPIDTQYF
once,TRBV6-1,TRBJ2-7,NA,TGTGCCAGCAGTGGGTCCCTCTTGGGCGGCGAGGCCCTCGAGCAGTACTTC,CASSGSLLGGEALEQYF
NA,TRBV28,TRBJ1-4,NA,TGTGCCAGCAGTTTTTGGTCTAATGAAAAACTGTTTTTT,CASSFWSNEKLFF
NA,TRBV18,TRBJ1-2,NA,TGTGCCAGCTCAGCACCGCCACTATATGGCTACACCTTC,CASSAPPLYGYTF
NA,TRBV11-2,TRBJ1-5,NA,TGTGCCAGCAGCTTGGGGGTGAATCAGCCCCAGCATTTT,CASSLGVNQPQHF
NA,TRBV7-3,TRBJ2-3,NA,TGTGCCAGCAGCTTGGGGGCGGGAAAAGGGGCAGATACGCAGTATTTT,CASSLGAGKGADTQYF
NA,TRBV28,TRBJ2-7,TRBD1,TGTGCCAGCAGCACCGCCGGGACAGGGAACTACGAGCAGTACTTC,CASSTAGTGNYEQYF
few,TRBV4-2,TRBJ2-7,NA,TGTGCCAGCAGCCTATGGGATCAGCTCTCCCTCTCCTACGAGCAGTACTTC,CASSLWDQLSLSYEQYF
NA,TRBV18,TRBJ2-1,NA,TGTGCCAGCTCACACAACAGGGTGCAGTACGATGAGCAGTTCTTC,CASSHNRVQYDEQFF
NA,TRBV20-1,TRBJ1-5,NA,TGCAGTGCAGGCGGACCCCAGCATTTT,CSAGGPQHF
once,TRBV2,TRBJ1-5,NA,TGTGCCAGCACCCTGGACACTTATCAGCCCCAGCATTTT,CASTLDTYQPQHF
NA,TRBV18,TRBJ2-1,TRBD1,TGTACCAGCTCACCAGCTTGGGGACAGACCAATGAGCAGTTCTTC,CTSSPAWGQTNEQFF
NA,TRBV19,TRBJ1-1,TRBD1,TGTGCCAGTAGTAGGACAGGGAAAACTGAAGCTTTCTTT,CASSRTGKTEAFF
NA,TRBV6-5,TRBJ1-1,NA,TGTGCCAGCGTGAAGGAGAACACTGAAGCTTTCTTT,CASVKENTEAFF
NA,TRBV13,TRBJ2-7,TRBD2,TGTGCCAGCAGCTTAGGCCTGGCGGGAGGGCACGAGCAGTACTTC,CASSLGLAGGHEQYF
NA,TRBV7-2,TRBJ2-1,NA,TGTGCCAGCAGCGCAGAGTTGAATGAGCAGTTCTTC,CASSAELNEQFF
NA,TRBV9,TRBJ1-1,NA,TGTGCCAGCAGCGTACGGGGGGGCACTGAAGCTTTCTTT,CASSVRGGTEAFF
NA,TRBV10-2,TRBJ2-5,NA,TGCGCCAGCTCCCCCATCCCCCCGGGGCAAGAGACCCAGTACTTC,CASSPIPPGQETQYF
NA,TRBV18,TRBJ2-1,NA,TGTGCCAGCTCTAGGTACCTTGACAATGAGCAGTTCTTC,CASSRYLDNEQFF
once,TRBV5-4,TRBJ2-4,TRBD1,TGTGCCAGCAGCCGACAGGGACAGGGGACCAAAAACATTCAGTACTTC,CASSRQGQGTKNIQYF
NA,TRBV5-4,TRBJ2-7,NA,TGTGCCAGCAGTTCTCGGGGAGGGGGGAAATACGAGCAGTACTTC,CASSSRGGGKYEQYF
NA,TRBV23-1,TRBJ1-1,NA,TGCGCCAGCAGTCAATCTAAATCCAGGAACACTGAAGCTTTCTTT,CASSQSKSRNTEAFF
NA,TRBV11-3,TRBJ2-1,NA,TGTGCCAGCAGCCTGAGGGAGAGCTCCTACAATGAGCAGTTCTTC,CASSLRESSYNEQFF
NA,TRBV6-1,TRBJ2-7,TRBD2,TGTGCCAGCATCGCCGGGACTAGCGGGTCCTACGAGCAGTACTTC,CASIAGTSGSYEQYF
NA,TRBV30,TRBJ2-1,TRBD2,TGTGCCTGGAAGGAGCGGGACCTCTCCTACAATGAGCAGTTCTTC,CAWKERDLSYNEQFF
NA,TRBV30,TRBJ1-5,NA,TGTGCCTGGACCCCCGGACGGATGAATCAGCCCCAGCATTTT,CAWTPGRMNQPQHF
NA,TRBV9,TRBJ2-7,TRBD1,TGTGCCAGCAGCGCCTCCGGGACAGGGGTCGAGCAGTACTTC,CASSASGTGVEQYF
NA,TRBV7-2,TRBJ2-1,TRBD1,TGTGCCAGCAGCCGGGACAGGGCCGGCAATGAGCAGTTCTTC,CASSRDRAGNEQFF
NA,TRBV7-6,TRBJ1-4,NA,TGTGCCAGCAGCTTAGAGATTGGGACTAATGAAAAACTGTTTTTT,CASSLEIGTNEKLFF
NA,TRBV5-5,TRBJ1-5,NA,TGTGCCAGCAGCCGACGGCCAGACAATCAGCCCCAGCATTTT,CASSRRPDNQPQHF
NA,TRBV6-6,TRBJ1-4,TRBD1,TGTGCCAGCCATACAGGGGCATGGACTAATGAAAAACTGTTTTTT,CASHTGAWTNEKLFF
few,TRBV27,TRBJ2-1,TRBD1,TGTGCCAGCAGCCCGGGACAGTGGAGCTCCTACAATGAGCAGTTCTTC,CASSPGQWSSYNEQFF
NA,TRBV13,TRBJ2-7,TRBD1,TGTGCCAGCAGCTACAAGCCCGGGACAGGGTTAAGGTCCTACGAGCAGTACTTC,CASSYKPGTGLRSYEQYF
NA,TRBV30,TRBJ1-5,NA,TGTGCCTGGAGTATCGGCTCGGGGTACAATCAGCCCCAGCATTTT,CAWSIGSGYNQPQHF
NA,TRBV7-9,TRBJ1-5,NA,TGTGCCAGCAGCTTGCAACAGAACAAGCCCCAGCATTTT,CASSLQQNKPQHF
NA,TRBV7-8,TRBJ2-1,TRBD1,TGTGCCAGCAGCCCCCGTCCTCCGGGACAGGGGGCCTACAATGAGCAGTTCTTC,CASSPRPPGQGAYNEQFF
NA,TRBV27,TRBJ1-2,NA,TGTGCCAGCAGTTCACCCCAAACAGGGTTTTATGGCTACACCTTC,CASSSPQTGFYGYTF
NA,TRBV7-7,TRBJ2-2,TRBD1,TGTGCTAGCAGCTTTTTGGGTGAGACAGGGATTGTCGTAGTATCCGGGGAGCTGTTTTTT,CASSFLGETGIVVVSGELFF
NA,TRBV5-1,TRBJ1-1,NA,TGCGCCAGCAGCGGGATTCCAGGAGGAAGAACGAACACTGAAGCTTTCTTT,CASSGIPGGRTNTEAFF
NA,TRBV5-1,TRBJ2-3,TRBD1,TGCGCCAGCAGCTTGCAGGGGGCCAGAGATACGCAGTATTTT,CASSLQGARDTQYF
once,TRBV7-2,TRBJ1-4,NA,TGTGCCAGCAGCTTAAATTACGGCAATGAAAAACTGTTTTTT,CASSLNYGNEKLFF
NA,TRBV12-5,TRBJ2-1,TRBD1,TGTGCTAGTGGTTTGTTGGACAGGAGTGTCTACAATGAGCAGTTCTTC,CASGLLDRSVYNEQFF
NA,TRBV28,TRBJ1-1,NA,TGTGCCAGCAATGAGCCAGCTCAAGGGGGCACTGAAGCTTTCTTT,CASNEPAQGGTEAFF
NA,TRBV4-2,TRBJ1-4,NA,TGTGCCAGCAGCCAAGCCGCGAGTGCAACTAATGAAAAACTGTTTTTT,CASSQAASATNEKLFF